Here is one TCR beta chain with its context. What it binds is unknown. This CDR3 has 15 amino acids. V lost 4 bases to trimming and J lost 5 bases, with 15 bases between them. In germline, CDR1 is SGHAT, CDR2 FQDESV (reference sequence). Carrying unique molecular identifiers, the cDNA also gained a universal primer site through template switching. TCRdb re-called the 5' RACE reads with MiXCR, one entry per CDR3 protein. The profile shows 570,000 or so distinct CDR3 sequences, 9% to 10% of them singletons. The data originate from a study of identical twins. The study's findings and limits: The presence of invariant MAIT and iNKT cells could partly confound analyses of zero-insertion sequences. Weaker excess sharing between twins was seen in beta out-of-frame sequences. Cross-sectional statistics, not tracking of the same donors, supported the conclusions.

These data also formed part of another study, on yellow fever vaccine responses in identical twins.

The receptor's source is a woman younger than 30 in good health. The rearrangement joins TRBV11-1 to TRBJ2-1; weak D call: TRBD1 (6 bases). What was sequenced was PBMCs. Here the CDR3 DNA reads TGTGCCAGCAGCTCTGGGGGACACAAAAACAATGAGCAGTTCTTC. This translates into CASSSGGHKNNEQFF. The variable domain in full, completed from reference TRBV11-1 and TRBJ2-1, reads EAEVAQSPRYKITEKSQAVAFWCDPISGHATLYWYRQILGQGPELLVQFQDESVVDDSQLPKDRFSAERLKGVDSTLKIQPAELGDSAMYLCASSSGGHKNNEQFFGPGTRLTVL.